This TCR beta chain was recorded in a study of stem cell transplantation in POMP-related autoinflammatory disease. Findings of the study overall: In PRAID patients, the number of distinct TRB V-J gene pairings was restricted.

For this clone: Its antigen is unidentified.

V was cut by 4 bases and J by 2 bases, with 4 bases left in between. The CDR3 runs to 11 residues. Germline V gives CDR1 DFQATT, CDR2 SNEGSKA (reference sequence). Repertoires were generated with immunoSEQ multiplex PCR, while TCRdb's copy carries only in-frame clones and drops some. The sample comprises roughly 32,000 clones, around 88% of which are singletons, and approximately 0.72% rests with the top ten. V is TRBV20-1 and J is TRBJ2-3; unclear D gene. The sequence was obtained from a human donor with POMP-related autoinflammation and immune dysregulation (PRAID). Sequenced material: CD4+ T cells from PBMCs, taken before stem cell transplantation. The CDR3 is CSATNTDTQYF. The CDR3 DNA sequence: TGCAGTGCTACAAACACAGATACGCAGTATTTT.